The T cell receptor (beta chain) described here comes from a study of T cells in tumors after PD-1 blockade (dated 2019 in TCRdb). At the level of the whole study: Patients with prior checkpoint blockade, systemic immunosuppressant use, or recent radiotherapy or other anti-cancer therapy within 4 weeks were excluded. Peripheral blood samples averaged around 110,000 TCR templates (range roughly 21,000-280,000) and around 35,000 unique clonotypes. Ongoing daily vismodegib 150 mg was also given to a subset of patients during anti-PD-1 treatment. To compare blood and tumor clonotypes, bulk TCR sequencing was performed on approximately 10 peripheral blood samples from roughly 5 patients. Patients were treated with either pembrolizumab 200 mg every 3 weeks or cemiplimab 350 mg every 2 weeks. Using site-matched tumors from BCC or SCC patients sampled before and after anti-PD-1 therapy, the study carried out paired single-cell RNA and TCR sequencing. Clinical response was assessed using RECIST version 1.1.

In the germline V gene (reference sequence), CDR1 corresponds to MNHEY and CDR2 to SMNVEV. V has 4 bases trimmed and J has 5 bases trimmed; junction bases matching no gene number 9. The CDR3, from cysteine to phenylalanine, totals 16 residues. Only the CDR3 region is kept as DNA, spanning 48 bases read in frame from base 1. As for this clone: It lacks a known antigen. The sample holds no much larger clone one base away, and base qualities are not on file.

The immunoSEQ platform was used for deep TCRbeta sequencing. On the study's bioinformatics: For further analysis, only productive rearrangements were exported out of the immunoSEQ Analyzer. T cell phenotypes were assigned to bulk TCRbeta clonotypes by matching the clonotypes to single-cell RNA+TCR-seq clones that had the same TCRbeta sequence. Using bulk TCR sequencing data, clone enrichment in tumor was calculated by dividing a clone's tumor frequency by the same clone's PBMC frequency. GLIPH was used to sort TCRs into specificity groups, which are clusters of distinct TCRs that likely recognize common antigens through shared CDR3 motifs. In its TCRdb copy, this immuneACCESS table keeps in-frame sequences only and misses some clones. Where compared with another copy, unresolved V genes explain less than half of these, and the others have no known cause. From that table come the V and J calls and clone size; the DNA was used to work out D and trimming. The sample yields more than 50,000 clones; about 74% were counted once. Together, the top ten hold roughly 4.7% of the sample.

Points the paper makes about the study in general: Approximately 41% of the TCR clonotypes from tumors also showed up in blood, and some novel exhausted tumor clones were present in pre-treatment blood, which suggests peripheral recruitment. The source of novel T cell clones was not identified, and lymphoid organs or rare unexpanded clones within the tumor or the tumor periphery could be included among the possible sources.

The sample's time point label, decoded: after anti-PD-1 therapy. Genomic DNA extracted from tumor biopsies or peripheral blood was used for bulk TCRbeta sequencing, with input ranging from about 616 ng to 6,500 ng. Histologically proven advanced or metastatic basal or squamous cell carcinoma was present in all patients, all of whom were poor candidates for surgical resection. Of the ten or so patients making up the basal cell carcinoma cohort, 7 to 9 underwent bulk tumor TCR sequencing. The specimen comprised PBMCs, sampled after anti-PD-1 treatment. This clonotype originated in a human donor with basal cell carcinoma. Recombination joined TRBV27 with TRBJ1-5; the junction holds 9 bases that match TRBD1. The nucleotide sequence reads TGTGCCAGCAGTTCTTGGACAGGGGTAAAAGATCAGCCCCAGCATTTT. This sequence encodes CASSSWTGVKDQPQHF.